The T cell receptor (beta chain) described here comes from a study of T cells in Graves' hyperthyroidism and ophthalmopathy. Study-wide background: Upon initial diagnosis and before any treatment, peripheral blood was collected.

Researchers took RNA transcripts and amplified the TCR beta CDR3 regions from them. The study used the HTBI primer set for a first-round RT-PCR of the TCR CDR3. Via MiXCR, TCRdb re-called the multiplex PCR reads, giving one row per CDR3 protein. The sample lists roughly 800,000 distinct CDR3 sequences; roughly 40% were seen once. This receptor was obtained from a man younger than 30 with Graves' hyperthyroidism. Sample: blood.

CDR3 sequence (DNA): TGTGCCAGCAGTCCAACCCGGGACAATGGAAACACCATATATTTT. It encodes CASSPTRDNGNTIYF. The chain uses TRBV25-1 and TRBJ1-3; D possibly corresponds to TRBD1 (6 bases). V lost 5 bases and J 3 bases, leaving 14 bases between the germline ends. This CDR3 is built from 15 residues. Germline V CDR1 and CDR2: MGHDK, SYGVNS.